These 15 T cell receptor beta chains were sequenced from one sample in a study of identical twins (dated by TCRdb to 2016 to 2017). Receptor libraries were prepared by 5' RACE. The sequencing machine was an Illumina HiSeq 2000. TCRdb reprocessing: public reads trimmed at Q25 with fastp, clones called with MiXCR, in-frame beta chains kept. Rows matching on CDR3 protein sequence are summarized as one entry with the most common DNA and genes. Recorded for this sample are about 200,000 distinct CDR3 sequences; over 5% of them occurred a single time. The ten largest clonotypes hold more than 14% of the sample. This sample was also put to use in a study of T cells expressing NK-cell markers.

What was sequenced was CD8+ T cells sorted from blood. The source is a woman younger than 30 in good health.

In its sample, this clonotype was seen a few times. V usage is TRBV5-5 and J usage is TRBJ2-7, with 8 nucleotides matching TRBD2. CDR3 length: 15 residues. CDR1 SGHKS and CDR2 YYEKEE come from the germline V gene (reference sequence). Unmatched junction bases numbered 8, after V lost 2 bases and J lost 4 bases. The CDR3 here is CASSFQGSGKYEQYF. The CDR3 DNA reads as TGTGCCAGCAGCTTCCAGGGTAGCGGGAAGTACGAGCAGTACTTC.

This clonotype has a handful of counts. V is TRBV9 and J is TRBJ1-1, with D unresolved. Deletions cut 0 bases from V and 2 bases from J, with 8 bases between. The CDR3 covers 14 residues. The germline gives CDR1 SGDLS, CDR2 YYNGEE. The CDR3: CASSVALGNTEAFF. The CDR3 DNA reads TGTGCCAGCAGCGTAGCTCTAGGAAACACTGAAGCTTTCTTT.

The CDR3 bases are TGTGCCACAATTAGGGGGCGCGAACGCACAGATACGCAGTATTTT. Protein product: CATIRGRERTDTQYF. The gene calls are TRBV10-3 and TRBJ2-3; 7 bases are a match to TRBD1. This CDR3 is built from 15 residues. The J segment lost 1 base and the V segment lost 10 bases, leaving 11 bases of the junction unmatched. Germline CDR1 ENHRY, CDR2 SYGVKD.

This clonotype occurred a few times. The chain couples TRBV9 to TRBJ2-6; D possibly corresponds to TRBD1 (6 bases). Germline lookup yields CDR1 SGDLS and CDR2 YYNGEE. V lost 3 bases to trimming and J lost 3 bases, with 7 bases between them. The CDR3 is 14 residues long. The CDR3 DNA is TGTGCCAGCAGCGAGGGGGTTGGGGCCAACGTCCTGACTTTC. It yields the protein CASSEGVGANVLTF.

This clonotype was counted ten times or more. The CDR3 is CASFRYGRSHTEAFF. For the CDR3, the DNA is TGTGCCAGTTTCCGATACGGGAGGTCTCACACTGAAGCTTTCTTT. V is TRBV19 and J is TRBJ1-1; D gene unclear. The CDR3 length is 15 residues. V was trimmed by 8 bases and J by 3 bases, leaving 19 bases between them. CDR1 LNHDA and CDR2 SQIVND come from the germline V gene (reference sequence).

In this sample, this clonotype turned up many times. The chain uses TRBV12-3 or TRBV12-4 and TRBJ2-2, with D possibly matching TRBD2 (5 bases). This CDR3 is built from 13 residues. The V end was cut by 5 bases, the J end by 8 bases, with 12 bases between. The CDR3 bases are TGTGCCAGCAGTCCAATGTGGGAGGGGGAGCTGTTTTTT. Protein: CASSPMWEGELFF.

This clonotype has just a few counts. The chain is built from TRBV5-5 and TRBJ1-2; D call uncertain. V shed 4 bases and J shed 3 bases, with 4 bases lying between them. Germline V lookup: CDR1 SGHKS, CDR2 YYEKEE (reference sequence). This CDR3 is built from 11 residues. Here the CDR3 reads CASSRDYGYTF. The CDR3 nucleotides are TGTGCCAGCAGCCGGGACTATGGCTACACCTTC.

This clonotype occurred a few times. The genes are TRBV13 and TRBJ2-1; D unclear. The V end was cut by 8 bases, the J end by 0 bases, with 8 bases between. The CDR3 consists of 13 residues. CDR1 is PRHDT and CDR2 is FYEKMQ in the germline V gene (reference sequence). For the CDR3, the DNA is TGTGCCAGCCGGGTCGGCTCCTACAATGAGCAGTTCTTC. Protein product: CASRVGSYNEQFF.

This clonotype was seen many times. The genes are TRBV7-9 and TRBJ2-2, with a possible D match to TRBD2 (6 bases). V was cut by 8 bases and J by 7 bases, with 11 bases left in between. The CDR3 runs to 12 residues. Looked up from germline, CDR1 is SEHNR and CDR2 is FQNEAQ (reference sequence). This CDR3 reads CASDGGSGELFF. The CDR3 region has the DNA TGTGCCAGCGATGGGGGGAGCGGGGAGCTGTTTTTT.

This clonotype has only a few counts. The CDR3 nucleotides are TGTGCCAGCAGACCGGGGGGGGGATACAATGAGCAGTTCTTC. It encodes CASRPGGGYNEQFF. The chain carries TRBV9 and TRBJ2-1; 8 bases agree with TRBD2. This CDR3 region has 14 residues. V lost 5 bases to trimming and J lost 4 bases; unmatched junction nucleotides: 5. Germline CDR1 SGDLS, CDR2 YYNGEE.

This clonotype was seen at least ten times. The chain is built from TRBV5-6 and TRBJ1-1, with 8 bases fitting TRBD1. Germline V gene sequence: CDR1 SGHDT, CDR2 YYEEEE. There are 17 residues in the CDR3. V shed 3 bases and J 4 bases; nucleotides not matched to a gene: 14. Written as DNA, the CDR3 is TGTGCCAGCAGCTCCCAGTTGATGGACAGGGTATTCACTGAAGCTTTCTTT. It is translated as CASSSQLMDRVFTEAFF.

At least ten counts were recorded for this clonotype. The chain links TRBV12-3 or TRBV12-4 to TRBJ2-3; 7 bases match TRBD2. With V trimmed by 6 bases and J by 6 bases, 6 bases remained unmatched. This CDR3 is built from 13 residues. The CDR3: CASRDPSGDTQYF. In DNA, the CDR3 is TGTGCCAGCAGGGATCCTAGCGGTGATACGCAGTATTTT.

This clonotype turned up a few times. This chain links TRBV7-6 with TRBJ1-1; TRBD1 might be the D (6 bases). CDR3 length: 14 amino acids. Germline V CDR1 and CDR2: SGHVS, FNYEAQ. Trimming took 5 bases from V and 2 from J, leaving 12 bases between them. The CDR3 DNA sequence: TGTGCCAGCAGCGCCGGACAGATTAACACTGAAGCTTTCTTT. Protein sequence: CASSAGQINTEAFF.

The rearrangement uses TRBV7-6 and TRBJ2-7; the D gene is possibly TRBD2 (5 bases). Germline CDR1 reads SGHVS; CDR2 reads FNYEAQ. The CDR3 has 15 residues. V was shortened by 1 base and J by 4 bases, with 14 bases between the two germline ends. The CDR3 region is CASSLVASGEYEQYF. CDR3 nucleotides: TGTGCCAGCAGCTTAGTAGCGTCAGGAGAATACGAGCAGTACTTC.

This clonotype has only a few counts. The V call is TRBV20-1, the J call TRBJ2-1; 10 nucleotides line up with TRBD1. The CDR3 length is 12 residues. Germline V CDR1 and CDR2: DFQATT, SNEGSKA (reference sequence). V lost 5 bases, J lost 7 bases, and 2 bases stayed unmatched. CDR3 bases: TGCAGTGCTCAGGACAGGGGGAATGAGCAGTTCTTC. Amino acid sequence: CSAQDRGNEQFF.